Sequencing of this TCR beta chain was carried out in a study of T cells in Graves' hyperthyroidism and ophthalmopathy. As for this clonotype: Its antigen remains unidentified.

Whole-study results and caveats: Most clonotypes that expanded in the thyroid above 0.001 also showed up in blood.

V was clipped by 6 bases and J by 3 bases; unmatched bases: 6. The CDR3 extends over 13 amino acids. CDR1 DFQATT and CDR2 SNEGSKA come from the germline V gene (reference sequence). RNA transcripts yielded amplified TCR beta CDR3 regions. Researchers ran a first-round RT-PCR on the TCR CDR3 using the HTBI primer set. TCRdb re-called the multiplex PCR reads with MiXCR, one entry per CDR3 protein. The sample has roughly 380,000 distinct CDR3 sequences, 12% to 15% seen once. The V call is TRBV20-1, the J call TRBJ2-7, with 9 positions matching TRBD2. The TCR was taken from a woman aged 18-29 years with Graves' hyperthyroidism. The sequencing input was blood. The CDR3 is CSALSGGHYEQYF. The CDR3 coding sequence is TGCAGTGCCCTTAGCGGGGGACACTACGAGCAGTACTTC.